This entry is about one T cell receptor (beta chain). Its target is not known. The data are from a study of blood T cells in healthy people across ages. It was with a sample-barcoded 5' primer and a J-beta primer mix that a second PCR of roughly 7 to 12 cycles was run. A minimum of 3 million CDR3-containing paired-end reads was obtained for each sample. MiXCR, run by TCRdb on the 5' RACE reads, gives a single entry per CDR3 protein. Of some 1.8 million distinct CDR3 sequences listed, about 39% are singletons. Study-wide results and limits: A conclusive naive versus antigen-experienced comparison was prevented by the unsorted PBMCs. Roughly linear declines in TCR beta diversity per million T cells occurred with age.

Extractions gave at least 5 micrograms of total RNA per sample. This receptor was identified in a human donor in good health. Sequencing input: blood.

CDR3 sequence: CSVQRGQGSEAFF. The CDR3 coding sequence is TGCAGCGTCCAAAGGGGACAGGGGTCTGAAGCTTTCTTT. V is TRBV29-1 and J is TRBJ1-1; TRBD1 matches 10 bases. J was trimmed by 6 bases and V by 6 bases; bases with no gene match: 7. Germline V gene sequence: CDR1 SQVTM, CDR2 ANQGSEA. The CDR3 spans 13 residues.